A single sample gave rise to the 14 T cell receptor beta chains below, sequenced in a study of beta chain features in type 1 diabetes. Broader study findings: For Type 1 diabetes patients, all four CD4+ subsets carried TCRB CDR3s that were moderately but significantly shorter.

Expressed TCRB transcripts were sequenced after all isolated RNA was converted to cDNA. Profiling relied on immunoSEQ multiplex PCR, and the TCRdb table lists in-frame clones only, not all of them. The repertoire holds under 200,000 clones, about a tenth seen once, with roughly 0.45% in the top ten. Their antigen targets remain unknown. The sample consisted of central memory CD4+ T cells from blood. Every receptor here comes from a man under 40 with type 1 diabetes.

The V call is TRBV7-2, the J call TRBJ2-7; D is possibly TRBD2 (5 bases). There are 15 residues in the CDR3. Trimming removed 2 bases from V and 1 base from J, with 12 bases in between. Per the germline V gene, CDR1 is SGHTA and CDR2 is FQGNSA. The CDR3 DNA reads TGTGCCAGCAGCTTACAGGCTGGGGAGTCCTACGAGCAGTACTTC. This encodes CASSLQAGESYEQYF. The full variable domain, its missing parts supplied by reference TRBV7-2 and TRBJ2-7, is GAGVSQSPSNKVTEKGKDVELRCDPISGHTALYWYRQSLGQGLEFLIYFQGNSAPDKSGLPSDRFSAERTGGSVSTLTIQRTQQEDSAVYLCASSLQAGESYEQYFGPGTRLTVT.

The chain recombines TRBV7-2 with TRBJ2-4; D unclear. Deletions cut 3 bases from V and 1 base from J, with 4 bases between. The CDR3 has 13 residues. CDR1 is SGHTA and CDR2 is FQGNSA in the germline V gene. DNA for the CDR3: TGTGCCAGCAGCTTCGCGGCCAAAAACATTCAGTACTTC. Translating gives CASSFAAKNIQYF.

In this sample, this clone turned up a few times. This chain uses TRBV7-3 with TRBJ1-5; D possibly corresponds to TRBD1 (5 bases). V lost 5 bases to trimming and J lost 5 bases, with 13 bases between them. Germline lookup yields CDR1 SGHTA and CDR2 FQGTGA. The CDR3 is made up of 14 amino acids. The CDR3 region is CASSPYGGYQPQHF. The DNA for the CDR3 is TGTGCCAGCAGCCCTTACGGGGGGTATCAGCCCCAGCATTTT.

This chain connects TRBV5-1 to TRBJ2-7; 12 positions agree with TRBD1. Trimming at V came to 4 bases and at J to 4 bases, leaving 9 bases not matched to a gene. Per the germline V gene, CDR1 is SGHRS and CDR2 is YFSETQ. CDR3 size: 16 residues. CDR3 loop: CASSGKGTGGGYEQYF. In DNA form, the CDR3 reads TGCGCCAGCAGCGGTAAAGGGACAGGGGGCGGTTACGAGCAGTACTTC.

This clone has just a few counts. This rearrangement joins TRBV7-9 to TRBJ1-5, with a possible D match to TRBD1 (6 bases). Germline CDR1 and CDR2: SEHNR and FQNEAQ (reference sequence). Trimming stripped 4 bases from V and 5 bases from J, with 9 bases between. The CDR3 spans 13 residues. CDR3 region: CASSSRGDQPQHF. CDR3 DNA: TGTGCCAGCAGCTCCAGGGGCGATCAGCCCCAGCATTTT.

In this sample, this clone turned up a few times. The CDR3 protein is CASSQEWRATDTQYF. CDR3 bases: TGCGCCAGCAGCCAAGAATGGCGGGCCACAGATACGCAGTATTTT. This sequence joins TRBV4-3 and TRBJ2-3; a weak D match, TRBD2 (5 bases). V was clipped by 0 bases and J by 2 bases, with 9 bases between them. There are 15 residues in the CDR3. Germline V gene sequence: CDR1 LGHNA, CDR2 YSLEER.

On this clone itself: This sample also contains other DNA sequences that code for the same CDR3. The chain couples TRBV5-4 to TRBJ2-5; 7 positions agree with TRBD2. This CDR3 is 13 amino acids long. CDR1 and CDR2 from the germline V gene are SGHNT and YYREEE (reference sequence). Trimming removed 2 bases from V and 4 bases from J; junction bases left unmatched: 2. CDR3 DNA sequence: TGTGCCAGCAGCTTTGGGGGGGGAGAGACCCAGTACTTC. Encoded protein: CASSFGGGETQYF. The full variable domain, completed using reference TRBV5-4 and TRBJ2-5, is ETGVTQSPTHLIKTRGQQVTLRCSSQSGHNTVSWYQQALGQGPQFIFQYYREEENGRGNFPPRFSGLQFPNYSSELNVNALELDDSALYLCASSFGGGETQYFGPGTRLLVL.

This clone showed up just a few times. CDR3 bases: TGTGCCAGCAGCTTAGTAGTTGCGGGAGATGGCGCAGATACGCAGTATTTT. This sequence encodes CASSLVVAGDGADTQYF. The V and J genes are TRBV7-2 and TRBJ2-3, with 7 bases aligning to TRBD2. The germline V gene encodes CDR1 SGHTA and CDR2 FQGNSA. Trimming removed 1 base from V and 4 bases from J; junction bases left unmatched: 11. The CDR3 covers 17 residues. Full variable domain (remainder filled in from reference TRBV7-2 and TRBJ2-3): GAGVSQSPSNKVTEKGKDVELRCDPISGHTALYWYRQSLGQGLEFLIYFQGNSAPDKSGLPSDRFSAERTGGSVSTLTIQRTQQEDSAVYLCASSLVVAGDGADTQYFGPGTRLTVL.

This clone was picked up a small number of times. The rearrangement joins TRBV5-4 to TRBJ2-1, with 9 bases matching TRBD2. Trimming at V came to 3 bases and at J to 4 bases, leaving 5 bases not matched to a gene. This CDR3 region has 15 residues. Germline CDR1 SGHNT, CDR2 YYREEE (reference sequence). CDR3 nucleotides: TGTGCCAGCAGCTCTAGCGGGACCCCATACAATGAGCAGTTCTTC. Translating it yields CASSSSGTPYNEQFF.

The chain carries TRBV2 and TRBJ2-3; D possibly corresponds to TRBD2 (6 bases). CDR3 length: 12 amino acids. Trimming left V 9 bases short and J 3 bases short, with 10 bases between. Germline loops: CDR1 SNHLY, CDR2 FYNNEI. In DNA, the CDR3 is TGTGCCAGTGCGGAGGGAACAGATACGCAGTATTTT. This sequence encodes CASAEGTDTQYF.

This clone was seen only a few times. This chain links TRBV7-2 with TRBJ2-7, with 11 bases identical to TRBD1. V gave up 3 bases and J gave up 9 bases; unmatched junction bases: 4. The CDR3 contains 13 residues. The V gene's germline CDR1 is SGHTA and CDR2 FQGNSA. In DNA form, the CDR3 reads TGTGCCAGCAGCTTGGACAGGGGGCAAGTGCAGTACTTC. Amino acid sequence: CASSLDRGQVQYF.

A few counts support this clone. The chain is built from TRBV7-2 and TRBJ1-2; TRBD1 is a possible D gene (6 bases). The germline CDR1 and CDR2 sequences are SGHTA and FQGNSA. The V end lost 4 bases, the J end lost 5 bases, and 11 bases lay between the germline ends. There are 13 residues in the CDR3. The CDR3 nucleotides read TGTGCCAGCAGCTCCGACAGGAGATATGGCTACACCTTC. Amino acids: CASSSDRRYGYTF.

The V gene is TRBV30, the J gene TRBJ1-3; no reliable D call. Trimming removed 0 bases at V and 0 bases at J, with 3 bases between. CDR1 GTSNPN and CDR2 SVGIG come from the germline V gene (reference sequence). The CDR3 covers 13 residues. CDR3 coding DNA: TGTGCCTGGAGTGTCATCTCTGGAAACACCATATATTTT. Protein sequence: CAWSVISGNTIYF.

This sequence joins TRBV29-1 and TRBJ2-6; D perhaps matches TRBD1 (6 bases). CDR3 size: 15 residues. Germline V CDR1 and CDR2: SQVTM, ANQGSEA. The V and J ends lost 7 bases and 4 bases respectively, with 17 bases between them. This CDR3 reads CSAIGRGSGANVLTF. The DNA for the CDR3 is TGCAGCGCGATCGGCAGGGGTTCAGGGGCCAACGTCCTGACTTTC.